This T cell receptor beta chain stems from a study of T cell changes during pregnancy in multiple sclerosis. Germline CDR1 is MGHRA and CDR2 is YSYEKL. J gave up 5 bases and V 4 bases, and 5 bases lay outside the gene matches. The CDR3 runs 15 residues. Method: immunoSEQ multiplex PCR; TCRdb's copy keeps in-frame clones and lacks some. Among more than 55,000 clones listed, 89% were seen once. Material: peripheral blood, obtained after pregnancy. The sequence derives from a female donor with multiple sclerosis, enrolled in a pregnancy study. The chain combines TRBV4-1 with TRBJ2-1; 10 bases are shared with TRBD2. This CDR3 is CASSRAGGPDNEQFF. In DNA, the CDR3 is TGCGCCAGCAGCCGAGCGGGGGGGCCTGACAATGAGCAGTTCTTC.